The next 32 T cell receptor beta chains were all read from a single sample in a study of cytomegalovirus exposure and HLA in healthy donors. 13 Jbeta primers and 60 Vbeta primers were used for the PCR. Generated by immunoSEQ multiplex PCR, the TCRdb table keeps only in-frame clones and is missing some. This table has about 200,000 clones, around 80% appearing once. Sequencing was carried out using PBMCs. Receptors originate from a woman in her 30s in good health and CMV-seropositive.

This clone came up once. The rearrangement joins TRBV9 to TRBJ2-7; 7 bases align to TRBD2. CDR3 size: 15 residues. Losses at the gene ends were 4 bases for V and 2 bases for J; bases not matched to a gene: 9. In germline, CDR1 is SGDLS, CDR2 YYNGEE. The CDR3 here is CASSPRTGTTYEQYF. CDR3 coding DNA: TGTGCCAGCAGCCCCCGAACCGGGACTACCTACGAGCAGTACTTC.

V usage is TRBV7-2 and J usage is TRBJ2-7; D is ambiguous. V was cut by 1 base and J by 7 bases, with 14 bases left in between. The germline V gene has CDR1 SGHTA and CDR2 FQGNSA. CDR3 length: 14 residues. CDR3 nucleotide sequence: TGTGCCAGCAGCTTAGACTGGTCAAGAATAGAGCAGTACTTC. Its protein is CASSLDWSRIEQYF.

The CDR3 loop reads CASSIGTGDQPQHF. CDR3 bases: TGTGCCAGTAGTATAGGGACAGGGGATCAGCCCCAGCATTTT. The chain combines TRBV19 with TRBJ1-5, with 9 bases identical to TRBD1. CDR1 LNHDA and CDR2 SQIVND come from the germline V gene (reference sequence). The V segment lost 1 base and the J segment 5 bases; nucleotides outside the gene matches: 0. The CDR3 runs to 14 residues.

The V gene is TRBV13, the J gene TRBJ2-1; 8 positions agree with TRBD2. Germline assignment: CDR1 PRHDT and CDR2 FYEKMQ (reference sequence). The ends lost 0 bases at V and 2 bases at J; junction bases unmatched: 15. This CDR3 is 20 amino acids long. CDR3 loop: CASSLGSAGVPGITYNEQFF. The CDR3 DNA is TGTGCCAGCAGCTTAGGATCAGCGGGGGTCCCAGGAATCACCTACAATGAGCAGTTCTTC.

CDR3 nucleotides: TGTGCCAGCAGCCAGTTTATGGACAGGGGAACCTATAATTCACCCCTCCACTTT. Protein: CASSQFMDRGTYNSPLHF. The J gene is TRBJ1-6, the V gene TRBV14; 9 bases fit TRBD1. Germline V gene sequence: CDR1 SGHDN, CDR2 FVKESK. V lost 3 bases and J lost 2; bases outside the gene matches: 8. CDR3 length: 18 residues. Drawing the rest from reference TRBV14 and TRBJ1-6, the complete variable domain is EAGVTQFPSHSVIEKGQTVTLRCDPISGHDNLYWYRRVMGKEIKFLLHFVKESKQDESGMPNNRFLAERTGGTYSTLKVQPAELEDSGVYFCASSQFMDRGTYNSPLHFGNGTRLTVT.

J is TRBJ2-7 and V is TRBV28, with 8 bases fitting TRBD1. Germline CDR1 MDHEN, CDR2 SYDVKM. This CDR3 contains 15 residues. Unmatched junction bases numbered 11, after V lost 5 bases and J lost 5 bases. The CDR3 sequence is CASSITGQVTNEQYF. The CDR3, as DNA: TGTGCCAGCAGTATAACGGGACAGGTAACCAACGAGCAGTACTTC.

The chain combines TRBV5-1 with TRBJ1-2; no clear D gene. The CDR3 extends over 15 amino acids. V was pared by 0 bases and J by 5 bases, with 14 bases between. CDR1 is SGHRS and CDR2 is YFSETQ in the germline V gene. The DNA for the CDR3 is TGCGCCAGCAGCTTGGTTGTGAGCGGGAATTATGGCTACACCTTC. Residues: CASSLVVSGNYGYTF.

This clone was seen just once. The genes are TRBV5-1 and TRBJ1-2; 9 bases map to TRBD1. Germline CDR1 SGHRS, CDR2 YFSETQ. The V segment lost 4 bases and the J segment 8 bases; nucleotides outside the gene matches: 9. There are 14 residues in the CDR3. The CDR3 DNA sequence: TGCGCCAGCAGCCAGGGACAGGGTCTAGGAGGCTACACCTTC. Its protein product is CASSQGQGLGGYTF. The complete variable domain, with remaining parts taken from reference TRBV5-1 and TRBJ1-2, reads KAGVTQTPRYLIKTRGQQVTLSCSPISGHRSVSWYQQTPGQGLQFLFEYFSETQRNKGNFPGRFSGRQFSNSRSEMNVSTLELGDSALYLCASSQGQGLGGYTFGSGTRLTVV.

The CDR3 nucleotides read TGTGCCAGCAGCGTAGCCCCCCTTCGGGGGAACACCGGGGAGCTGTTTTTT. Its protein is CASSVAPLRGNTGELFF. The chain recombines TRBV9 with TRBJ2-2, with TRBD2 as a possible D gene (5 bases). Germline CDR1 is SGDLS and CDR2 is YYNGEE. The CDR3 runs 17 residues. V was pared by 0 bases and J by 1 base, with 13 bases between. The entire variable domain, with the rest obtained from reference TRBV9 and TRBJ2-2, is as follows: DSGVTQTPKHLITATGQRVTLRCSPRSGDLSVYWYQQSLDQGLQFLIQYYNGEERAKGNILERFSAQQFPDLHSELNLSSLELGDSALYFCASSVAPLRGNTGELFFGEGSRLTVL.

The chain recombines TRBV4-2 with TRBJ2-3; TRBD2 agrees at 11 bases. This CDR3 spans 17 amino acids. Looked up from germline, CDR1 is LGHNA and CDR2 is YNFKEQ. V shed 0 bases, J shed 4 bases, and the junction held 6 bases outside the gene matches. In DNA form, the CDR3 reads TGTGCCAGCAGCCAAGATAAAACTAGCGGGAGCCCAGATACGCAGTATTTT. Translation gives CASSQDKTSGSPDTQYF.

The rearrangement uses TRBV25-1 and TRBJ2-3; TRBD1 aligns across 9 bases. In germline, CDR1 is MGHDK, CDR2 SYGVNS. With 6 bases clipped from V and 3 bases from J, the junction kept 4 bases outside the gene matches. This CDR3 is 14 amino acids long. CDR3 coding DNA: TGTGCCAGCAGGGTGACAGGGGGGACAGATACGCAGTATTTT. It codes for CASRVTGGTDTQYF.

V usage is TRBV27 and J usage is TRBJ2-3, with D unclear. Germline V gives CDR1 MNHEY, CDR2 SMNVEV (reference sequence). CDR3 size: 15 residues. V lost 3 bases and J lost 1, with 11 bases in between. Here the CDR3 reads CASSFLLPRTDTQYF. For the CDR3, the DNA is TGTGCCAGCAGTTTCCTTCTTCCCCGCACAGATACGCAGTATTTT.

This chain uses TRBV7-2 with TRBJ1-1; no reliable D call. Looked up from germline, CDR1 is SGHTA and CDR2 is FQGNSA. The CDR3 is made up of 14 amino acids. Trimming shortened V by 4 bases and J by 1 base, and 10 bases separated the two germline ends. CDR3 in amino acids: CASSSTTGNTEAFF. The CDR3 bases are TGTGCCAGCAGCTCTACGACGGGGAACACTGAAGCTTTCTTT.

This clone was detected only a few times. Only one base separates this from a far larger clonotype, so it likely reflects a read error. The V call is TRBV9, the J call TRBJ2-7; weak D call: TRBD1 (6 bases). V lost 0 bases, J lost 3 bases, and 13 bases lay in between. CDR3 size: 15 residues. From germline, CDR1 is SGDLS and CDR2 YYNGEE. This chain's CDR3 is CASSVAFGQYYEQYF. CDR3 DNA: TGTGCCAGCAGCGTAGCCTTCGGACAGTACTACGAGCAGTACTTC.

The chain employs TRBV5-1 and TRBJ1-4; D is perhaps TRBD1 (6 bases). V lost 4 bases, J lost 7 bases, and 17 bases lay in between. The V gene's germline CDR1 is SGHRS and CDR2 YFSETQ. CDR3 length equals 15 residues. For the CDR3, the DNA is TGCGCCAGCAGCCCCCGGGGAGGGGGTATTGAAAAACTGTTTTTT. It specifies CASSPRGGGIEKLFF.

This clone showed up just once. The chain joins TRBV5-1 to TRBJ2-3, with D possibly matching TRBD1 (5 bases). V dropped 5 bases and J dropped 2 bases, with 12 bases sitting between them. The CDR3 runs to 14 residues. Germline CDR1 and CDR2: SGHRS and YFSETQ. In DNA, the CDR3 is TGCGCCAGCAGTGTGACAGACCACACAGATACGCAGTATTTT. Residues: CASSVTDHTDTQYF.

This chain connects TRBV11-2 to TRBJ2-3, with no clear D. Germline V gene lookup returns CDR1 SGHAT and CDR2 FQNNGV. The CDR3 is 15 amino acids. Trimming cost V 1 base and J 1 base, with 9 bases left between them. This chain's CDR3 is CASSLVLFGTDTQYF. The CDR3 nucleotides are TGTGCCAGCAGCTTAGTACTATTCGGCACAGATACGCAGTATTTT.

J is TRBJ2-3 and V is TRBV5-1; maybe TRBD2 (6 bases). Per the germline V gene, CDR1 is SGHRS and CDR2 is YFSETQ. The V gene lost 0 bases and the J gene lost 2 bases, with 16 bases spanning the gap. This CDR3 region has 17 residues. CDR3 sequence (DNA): TGCGCCAGCAGCTTGGCAGGATTACTAGCACCCACAGATACGCAGTATTTT. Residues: CASSLAGLLAPTDTQYF. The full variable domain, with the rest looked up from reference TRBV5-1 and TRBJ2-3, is KAGVTQTPRYLIKTRGQQVTLSCSPISGHRSVSWYQQTPGQGLQFLFEYFSETQRNKGNFPGRFSGRQFSNSRSEMNVSTLELGDSALYLCASSLAGLLAPTDTQYFGPGTRLTVL.

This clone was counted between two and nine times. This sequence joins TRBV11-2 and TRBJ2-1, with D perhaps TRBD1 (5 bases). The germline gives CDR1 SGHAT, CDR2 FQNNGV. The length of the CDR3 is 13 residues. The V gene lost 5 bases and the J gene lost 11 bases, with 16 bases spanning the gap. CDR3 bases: TGTGCCAGCAGCCCCACAGGAGCTCTCAAGCAGTTCTTC. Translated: CASSPTGALKQFF.

CDR3 loop: CASSQEVTEHGELFF. The CDR3, as DNA: TGCGCCAGCAGCCAAGAAGTCACAGAACACGGGGAGCTGTTTTTT. This chain connects TRBV4-3 to TRBJ2-2, with D unclear. V shed 0 bases and J shed 7 bases, with 12 bases lying between them. Germline CDR1 reads LGHNA; CDR2 reads YSLEER. The CDR3 consists of 15 residues.

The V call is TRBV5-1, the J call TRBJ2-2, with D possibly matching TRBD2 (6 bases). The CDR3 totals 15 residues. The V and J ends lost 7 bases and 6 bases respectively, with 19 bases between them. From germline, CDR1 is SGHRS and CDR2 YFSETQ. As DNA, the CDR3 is TGCGCCAGCCAACCCCAGCTACTAGCTTCCGGGGAGCTGTTTTTT. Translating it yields CASQPQLLASGELFF.

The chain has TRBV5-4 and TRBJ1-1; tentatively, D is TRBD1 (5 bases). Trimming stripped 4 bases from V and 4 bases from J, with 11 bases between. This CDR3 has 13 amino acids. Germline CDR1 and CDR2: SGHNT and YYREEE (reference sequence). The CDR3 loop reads CASSTGGSTEAFF. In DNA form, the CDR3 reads TGTGCCAGCAGCACGGGGGGGAGCACTGAAGCTTTCTTT. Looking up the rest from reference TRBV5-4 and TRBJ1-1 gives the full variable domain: ETGVTQSPTHLIKTRGQQVTLRCSSQSGHNTVSWYQQALGQGPQFIFQYYREEENGRGNFPPRFSGLQFPNYSSELNVNALELDDSALYLCASSTGGSTEAFFGQGTRLTVV.

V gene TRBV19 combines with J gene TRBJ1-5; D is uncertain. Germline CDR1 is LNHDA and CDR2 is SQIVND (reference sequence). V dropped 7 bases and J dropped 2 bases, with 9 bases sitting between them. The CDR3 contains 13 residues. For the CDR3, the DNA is TGTGCCAGTAACTCGGAGGGCAATCAGCCCCAGCATTTT. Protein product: CASNSEGNQPQHF.

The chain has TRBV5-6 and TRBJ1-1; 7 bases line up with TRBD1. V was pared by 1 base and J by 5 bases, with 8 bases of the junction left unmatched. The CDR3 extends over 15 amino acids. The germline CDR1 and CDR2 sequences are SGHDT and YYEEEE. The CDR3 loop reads CASSLYRGPRTEAFF. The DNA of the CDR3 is TGTGCCAGCAGCTTGTACAGGGGCCCCCGGACTGAAGCTTTCTTT.

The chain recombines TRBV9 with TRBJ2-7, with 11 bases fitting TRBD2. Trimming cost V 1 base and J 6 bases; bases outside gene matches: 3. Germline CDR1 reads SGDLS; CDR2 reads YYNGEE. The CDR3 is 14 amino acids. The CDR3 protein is CASSVNSGGGEQYF. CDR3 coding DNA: TGTGCCAGCAGCGTAAATAGCGGGGGGGGCGAGCAGTACTTC.

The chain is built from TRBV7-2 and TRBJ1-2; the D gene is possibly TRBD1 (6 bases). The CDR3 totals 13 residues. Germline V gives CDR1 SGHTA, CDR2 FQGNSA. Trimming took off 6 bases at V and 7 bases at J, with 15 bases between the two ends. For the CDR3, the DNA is TGTGCCAGCAGTACCCAGGGGTCAGGTGGCTACACCTTC. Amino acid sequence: CASSTQGSGGYTF.

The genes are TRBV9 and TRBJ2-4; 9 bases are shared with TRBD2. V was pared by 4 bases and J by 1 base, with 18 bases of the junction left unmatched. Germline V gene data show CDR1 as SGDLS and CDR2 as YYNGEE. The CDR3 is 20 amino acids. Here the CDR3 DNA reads TGTGCCAGCAGCCTCACTCTCAGGGCGGGAGGGCCCCCGGCCAAAAACATTCAGTACTTC. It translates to CASSLTLRAGGPPAKNIQYF.

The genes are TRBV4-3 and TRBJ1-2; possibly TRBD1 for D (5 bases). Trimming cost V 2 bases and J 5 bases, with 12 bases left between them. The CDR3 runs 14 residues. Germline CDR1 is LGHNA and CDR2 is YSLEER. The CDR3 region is CASSQPGTPYGYTF. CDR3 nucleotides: TGCGCCAGCAGCCAACCTGGGACTCCGTATGGCTACACCTTC.

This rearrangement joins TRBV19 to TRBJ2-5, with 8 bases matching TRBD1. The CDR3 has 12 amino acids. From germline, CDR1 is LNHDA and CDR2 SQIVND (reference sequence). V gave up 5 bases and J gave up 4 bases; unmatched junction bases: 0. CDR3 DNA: TGTGCCAGTAGTCAGGGGGCAGAGACCCAGTACTTC. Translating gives CASSQGAETQYF.

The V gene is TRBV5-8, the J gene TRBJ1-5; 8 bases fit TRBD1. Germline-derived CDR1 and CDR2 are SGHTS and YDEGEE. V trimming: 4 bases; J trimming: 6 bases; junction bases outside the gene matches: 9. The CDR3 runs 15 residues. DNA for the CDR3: TGTGCCAGCAGCGCCGGGACAGGTTTCGGTCAGCCCCAGCATTTT. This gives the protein CASSAGTGFGQPQHF.

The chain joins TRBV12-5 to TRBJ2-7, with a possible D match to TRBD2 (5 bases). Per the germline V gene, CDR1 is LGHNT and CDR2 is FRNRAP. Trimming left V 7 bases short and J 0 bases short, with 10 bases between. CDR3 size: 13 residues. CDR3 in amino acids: CASVGGSSYEQYF. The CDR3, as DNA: TGTGCTAGTGTAGGTGGGAGCTCCTACGAGCAGTACTTC.

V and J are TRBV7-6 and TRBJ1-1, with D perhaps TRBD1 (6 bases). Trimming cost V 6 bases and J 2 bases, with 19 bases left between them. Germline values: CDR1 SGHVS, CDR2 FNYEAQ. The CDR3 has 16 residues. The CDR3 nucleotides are TGTGCCAGCAGTCGAAGTTCCGGACAGAGTAACACTGAAGCTTTCTTT. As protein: CASSRSSGQSNTEAFF.